These 25 T cell receptor beta chains originate from one sample sequenced in a study of cytomegalovirus exposure and HLA in healthy donors (dated by TCRdb to between 2016 and 2019). The protocol used for the library was the immunoSEQ multiplex PCR assay. A mixture of 60 forward primers for TCR Vbeta segments and 13 reverse primers for TCR Jbeta segments was used in the multiplex PCR. TCRdb retrieved this table from immuneACCESS and kept in-frame rearrangements only. Not all clones are present; in checked studies, unresolved V genes account for under half, and no reason is known for the remainder. The sample table holds around 260,000 clones, of which 75% to 85% were seen once. About 0.3% of the sample is held by the ten biggest clonotypes. The sample taken for sequencing was PBMCs. These receptors were obtained from a girl aged 2 to 10 in good health and CMV-seronegative.

The gene calls are TRBV27 and TRBJ2-6, with D possibly being TRBD2 (5 bases). CDR1 and CDR2 from the germline V gene are MNHEY and SMNVEV (reference sequence). The CDR3 has 14 residues. The ends were cut back, 7 bases at V and 4 bases at J, with 11 bases in the middle. CDR3 amino acids: CASKRVSGANVLTF. Here the CDR3 DNA reads TGTGCCAGCAAGAGGGTTTCCGGGGCCAACGTCCTGACTTTC.

The chain is built from TRBV4-1 and TRBJ2-1, with D perhaps TRBD2 (5 bases). Between the trimmed V and J ends, which lost 4 bases and 0 bases, there was a span of 16 bases. Germline-derived CDR1 and CDR2 are MGHRA and YSYEKL. The CDR3 is 17 residues long. CDR3: CASSPRDRDSSYNEQFF. CDR3 nucleotide sequence: TGCGCCAGCAGCCCCCGAGACCGGGATTCCTCCTACAATGAGCAGTTCTTC.

This chain uses TRBV7-9 with TRBJ1-1; no reliable D call. This CDR3 contains 16 residues. Germline values: CDR1 SEHNR, CDR2 FQNEAQ (reference sequence). V gave up 5 bases and J gave up 0 bases, with 16 bases separating them. The CDR3 DNA reads as TGTGCCAGCAGCCCCCACTCGGCAGGAATGAACACTGAAGCTTTCTTT. This encodes CASSPHSAGMNTEAFF.

CDR3 nucleotides: TGTGCCAGCATGAGCCGTTCTAACTATGGCTACACCTTC. It encodes CASMSRSNYGYTF. The chain has TRBV2 and TRBJ1-2; no clear D. CDR3 length: 13 amino acids. Trimming shortened V by 7 bases and J by 0 bases, and 9 bases separated the two germline ends. Germline V gene data show CDR1 as SNHLY and CDR2 as FYNNEI. Together with reference TRBV2 and TRBJ1-2, the CDR3 gives the full variable domain: EPEVTQTPSHQVTQMGQEVILRCVPISNHLYFYWYRQILGQKVEFLVSFYNNEISEKSEIFDDQFSVERPDGSNFTLKIRSTKLEDSAMYFCASMSRSNYGYTFGSGTRLTVV.

This clone showed up just once. This sequence joins TRBV30 and TRBJ2-5, with D perhaps matching TRBD2 (7 bases). Germline CDR1 GTSNPN, CDR2 SVGIG (reference sequence). This CDR3 has 15 amino acids. V lost 0 bases and J 2 bases, leaving 13 bases between the germline ends. CDR3 residues: CAWSVLGGPQETQYF. CDR3 nucleotide sequence: TGTGCCTGGAGTGTACTGGGGGGGCCGCAAGAGACCCAGTACTTC.

The chain couples TRBV7-3 to TRBJ1-1; D not resolved. The V and J ends lost 7 bases and 3 bases respectively, with 18 bases between them. From germline, CDR1 is SGHTA and CDR2 FQGTGA. The CDR3 spans 15 residues. The CDR3 protein is CASTPSGFGDTEAFF. The CDR3, as DNA: TGTGCCAGCACCCCGTCGGGGTTTGGGGACACTGAAGCTTTCTTT.

The chain joins TRBV7-9 to TRBJ1-3, with 7 bases fitting TRBD1. The CDR3 loop spans 15 amino acids. With 5 bases clipped from V and 4 bases from J, the junction kept 8 bases outside the gene matches. Germline V lookup: CDR1 SEHNR, CDR2 FQNEAQ (reference sequence). The CDR3 region has the DNA TGTGCCAGCAGCCGCGTCCCAGGGGGGGGAAACACCATATATTTT. Amino acid sequence: CASSRVPGGGNTIYF. Looking up the rest from reference TRBV7-9 and TRBJ1-3 gives the full variable domain: DTGVSQNPRHKITKRGQNVTFRCDPISEHNRLYWYRQTLGQGPEFLTYFQNEAQLEKSRLLSDRFSAERPKGSFSTLEIQRTEQGDSAMYLCASSRVPGGGNTIYFGEGSWLTVV.

The gene calls are TRBV30 and TRBJ2-6; no definite D call. V was cut by 1 base and J by 2 bases, with 6 bases left in between. Germline V gives CDR1 GTSNPN, CDR2 SVGIG (reference sequence). The CDR3 runs 14 residues. CDR3 loop: CAWSAVPGANVLTF. The DNA for the CDR3 is TGTGCCTGGAGTGCCGTTCCTGGGGCCAACGTCCTGACTTTC.

The chain is built from TRBV2 and TRBJ2-3; D may be TRBD1 (5 bases). The CDR3 is 14 amino acids. V dropped 7 bases and J dropped 8 bases, with 19 bases sitting between them. Germline V gene data show CDR1 as SNHLY and CDR2 as FYNNEI. Here the CDR3 reads CASTQPDEQGTQYF. Written as DNA, the CDR3 is TGTGCCAGCACTCAACCCGACGAGCAGGGTACGCAGTATTTT.

This clone has just a few counts. The rearrangement links TRBV27 to TRBJ1-6, with D maybe TRBD1 (5 bases). In germline, CDR1 is MNHEY, CDR2 SMNVEV (reference sequence). V lost 3 bases and J lost 12, with 15 bases in between. The CDR3 sequence is 14 residues long. CDR3 DNA sequence: TGTGCCAGCAGTTTTGGGACTCCCCGGAGACCCCTCCACTTT. Protein: CASSFGTPRRPLHF.

Only a few counts were recorded for this clone. This chain connects TRBV5-5 to TRBJ1-5, with 8 bases lining up with TRBD1. CDR3 length equals 15 residues. In germline, CDR1 is SGHKS, CDR2 YYEKEE (reference sequence). The ends lost 3 bases at V and 7 bases at J; junction bases unmatched: 9. CDR3 region: CASSSYGTGGQPQHF. The CDR3 bases are TGTGCCAGCAGCTCGTACGGGACAGGCGGACAGCCCCAGCATTTT.

The chain couples TRBV7-9 to TRBJ2-1; weak D call: TRBD2 (6 bases). The germline CDR1 and CDR2 sequences are SEHNR and FQNEAQ (reference sequence). Between the trimmed V and J ends, which lost 3 bases and 4 bases, there was a span of 16 bases. The CDR3 contains 16 residues. In DNA form, the CDR3 reads TGTGCCAGCAGCTTCCGTACGGGAGTTGCGTACAATGAGCAGTTCTTC. Translated: CASSFRTGVAYNEQFF.

This clone was found a few times. The CDR3 is CASSRLSGETQYF. DNA for the CDR3: TGTGCCAGCAGCCGCCTTAGCGGGGAGACCCAGTACTTC. The genes are TRBV7-3 and TRBJ2-5, with 7 bases lining up with TRBD2. V dropped 5 bases and J dropped 5; count of bases not matched to a gene: 5. The CDR3 totals 13 residues. The V gene's germline CDR1 is SGHTA and CDR2 FQGTGA.

A single count supports this clone. This sequence joins TRBV18 and TRBJ2-5; 9 bases match TRBD1. Germline assignment: CDR1 KGHSH and CDR2 LQKENI. The J segment lost 6 bases and the V segment lost 8 bases, leaving 10 bases of the junction unmatched. The length of the CDR3 is 14 residues. In nucleotides, the CDR3 is TGTGCCAGCCTGTCGGGACAGGGTGGAAAGACCCAGTACTTC. This gives the protein CASLSGQGGKTQYF.

Only a few counts were recorded for this clone. J is TRBJ2-7 and V is TRBV5-1; TRBD2 might be the D (6 bases). CDR1 is SGHRS and CDR2 is YFSETQ in the germline V gene. Trimming took 0 bases from V and 5 from J, leaving 15 bases between them. The CDR3 runs to 15 residues. CDR3: CASSLAWRAPNEQYF. CDR3 coding DNA: TGCGCCAGCAGCTTGGCCTGGAGGGCACCCAACGAGCAGTACTTC.

This chain uses TRBV6-1 with TRBJ1-3; maybe TRBD1 (5 bases). The germline V gene encodes CDR1 MNHNS and CDR2 SASEGT. Trimming removed 10 bases from V and 3 bases from J, with 10 bases in between. This CDR3 contains 12 residues. DNA for the CDR3: TGTGCCACCCCGGGACTTGGAAACACCATATATTTT. Its translation: CATPGLGNTIYF.

V is TRBV9 and J is TRBJ2-1; 12 positions match TRBD2. This CDR3 has 17 amino acids. The V and J ends lost 3 bases and 5 bases, in that order; junction bases with no gene match: 9. CDR1 and CDR2 (germline): SGDLS, YYNGEE. The CDR3 bases are TGTGCCAGCAGCGCCCGACTAGCGGGAGTAAGCCACAATGAGCAGTTCTTC. Amino acids: CASSARLAGVSHNEQFF.

The chain has TRBV4-2 and TRBJ1-5; the match to TRBD1 covers 10 bases. J lost 2 bases, V lost 1 base, and 8 bases had no gene match. Germline loops: CDR1 LGHNA, CDR2 YNFKEQ. The length of the CDR3 is 18 residues. CDR3 nucleotide sequence: TGTGCCAGCAGCCAAGTGGGACAGGGGTTTTTGGGCAATCAGCCCCAGCATTTT. Its translation: CASSQVGQGFLGNQPQHF.

The gene calls are TRBV27 and TRBJ1-2; 9 bases are a match to TRBD1. The length of the CDR3 is 15 residues. With V trimmed by 2 bases and J by 4 bases, 5 bases remained unmatched. Germline V gene sequence: CDR1 MNHEY, CDR2 SMNVEV (reference sequence). The CDR3 loop is CASSLGTGISYGYTF. CDR3 nucleotide sequence: TGTGCCAGCAGTTTAGGGACAGGGATCAGCTATGGCTACACCTTC.

The CDR3 DNA reads TGTGCCAGCAACCAGGGACTAGAGAGTGGGAATGAGCAGTTCTTC. As protein: CASNQGLESGNEQFF. The chain employs TRBV6-5 and TRBJ2-1, with TRBD2 identical over 8 bases. CDR1 MNHEY and CDR2 SVGAGI come from the germline V gene. This CDR3 contains 15 residues. V lost 7 bases to trimming and J lost 7 bases; unmatched junction nucleotides: 12.

As DNA, the CDR3 is TGTGCCAGCAGTTTGCAGTGGACAAGGACTAATGAAAAACTGTTTTTT. It codes for CASSLQWTRTNEKLFF. V and J are TRBV2 and TRBJ1-4, with a weak D call TRBD1 (5 bases). Germline CDR1 is SNHLY and CDR2 is FYNNEI. The ends were cut back, 5 bases at V and 2 bases at J, with 15 bases in the middle. The CDR3 totals 16 residues.

The chain employs TRBV2 and TRBJ1-2; 7 positions match TRBD1. CDR1 SNHLY and CDR2 FYNNEI come from the germline V gene. The CDR3 totals 15 residues. Trimming took 3 bases from V and 8 from J; bases not matched to a gene: 12. The CDR3 DNA reads TGTGCCAGCAGTGAGGCCGGACAGGTGACAGGGGGCTACACCTTC. This codes for CASSEAGQVTGGYTF.

The chain recombines TRBV27 with TRBJ2-1, with D tentatively TRBD2 (5 bases). The CDR3 sequence is 15 residues long. Germline V gene data show CDR1 as MNHEY and CDR2 as SMNVEV (reference sequence). Trimming pared 2 bases from V and 9 bases from J, leaving 17 bases between. Written as DNA, the CDR3 is TGTGCCAGCAGTTTAGGGCGACTCCGGGATCCTGAGCAGTTCTTC. It specifies CASSLGRLRDPEQFF.

The chain recombines TRBV6-5 with TRBJ1-2; no definite D call. The V end was cut by 2 bases, the J end by 8 bases, with 15 bases between. Germline V gene data show CDR1 as MNHEY and CDR2 as SVGAGI. This CDR3 is 14 amino acids long. The CDR3 DNA reads as TGTGCCAGCAGTTACCCCGGACCCGGCGGGGGCTACACCTTC. Amino acid sequence: CASSYPGPGGGYTF.

V and J are TRBV7-6 and TRBJ1-4; D is unclear. This CDR3 has 16 residues. V lost 4 bases and J 8 bases, leaving 20 bases between the germline ends. Germline lookup yields CDR1 SGHVS and CDR2 FNYEAQ. The CDR3 DNA is TGTGCCAGCAGCTCTAGGACCGAGGGTGCGGGCGAAAAACTGTTTTTT. The encoded protein is CASSSRTEGAGEKLFF.